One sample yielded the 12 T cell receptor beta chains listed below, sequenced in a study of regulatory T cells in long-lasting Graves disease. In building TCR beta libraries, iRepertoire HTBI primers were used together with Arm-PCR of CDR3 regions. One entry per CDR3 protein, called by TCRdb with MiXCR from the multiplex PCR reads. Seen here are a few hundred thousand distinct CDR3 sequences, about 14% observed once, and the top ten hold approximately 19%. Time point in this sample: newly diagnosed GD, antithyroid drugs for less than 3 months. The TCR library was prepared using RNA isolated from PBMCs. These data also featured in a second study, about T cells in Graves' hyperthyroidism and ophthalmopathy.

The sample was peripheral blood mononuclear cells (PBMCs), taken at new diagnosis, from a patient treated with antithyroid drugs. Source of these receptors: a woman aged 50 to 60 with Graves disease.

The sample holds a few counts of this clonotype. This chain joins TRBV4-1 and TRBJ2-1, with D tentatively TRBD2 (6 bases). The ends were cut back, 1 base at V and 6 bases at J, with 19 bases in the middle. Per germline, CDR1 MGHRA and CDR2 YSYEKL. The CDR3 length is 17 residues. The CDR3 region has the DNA TGCGCCAGCAGCCAAGGGCGGGGAACTTCTCCCGGCAATGAGCAGTTCTTC. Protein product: CASSQGRGTSPGNEQFF.

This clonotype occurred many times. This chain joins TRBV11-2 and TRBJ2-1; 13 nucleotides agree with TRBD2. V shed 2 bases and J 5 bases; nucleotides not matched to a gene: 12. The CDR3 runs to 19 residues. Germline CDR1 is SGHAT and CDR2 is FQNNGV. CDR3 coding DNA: TGTGCCAGCAGCTTATACTCCGGGACTAGCGGGATTAAGGACAATGAGCAGTTCTTC. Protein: CASSLYSGTSGIKDNEQFF.

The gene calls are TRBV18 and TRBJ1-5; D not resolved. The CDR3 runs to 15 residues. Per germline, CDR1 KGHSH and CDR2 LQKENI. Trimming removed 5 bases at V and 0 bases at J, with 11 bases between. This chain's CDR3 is CASSAGRDSNQPQHF. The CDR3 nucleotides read TGTGCCAGCTCAGCCGGGAGGGATAGCAATCAGCCCCAGCATTTT.

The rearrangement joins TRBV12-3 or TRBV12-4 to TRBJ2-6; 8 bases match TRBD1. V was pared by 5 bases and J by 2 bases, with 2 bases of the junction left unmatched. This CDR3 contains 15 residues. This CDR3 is CASSMTGAGANVLTF. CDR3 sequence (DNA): TGTGCCAGCAGTATGACAGGGGCTGGGGCCAACGTCCTGACTTTC.

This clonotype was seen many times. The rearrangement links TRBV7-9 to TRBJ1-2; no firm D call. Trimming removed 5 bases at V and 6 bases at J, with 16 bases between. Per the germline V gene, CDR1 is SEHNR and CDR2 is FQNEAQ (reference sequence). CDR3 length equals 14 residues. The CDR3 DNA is TGTGCCAGCAGCCAGGCCCTGGATGGCGATGGCTACACCTTC. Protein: CASSQALDGDGYTF.

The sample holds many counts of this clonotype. CDR3 protein: CASSLGPISQHF. Written as DNA, the CDR3 is TGTGCCAGCAGTCTGGGACCTATTTCCCAGCATTTT. V is TRBV12-3 or TRBV12-4 and J is TRBJ1-5, with D perhaps matching TRBD1 (5 bases). CDR3 length equals 12 residues. Trimming removed 5 bases from V and 11 bases from J, with 13 bases in between.

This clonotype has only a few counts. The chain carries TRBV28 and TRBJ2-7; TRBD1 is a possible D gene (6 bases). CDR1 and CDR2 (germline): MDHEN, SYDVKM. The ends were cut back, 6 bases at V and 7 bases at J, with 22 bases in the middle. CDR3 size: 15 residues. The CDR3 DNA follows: TGTGCCAGCAGGTCGGGACAAAAGGGAGTGGGGGAGCAGTACTTC. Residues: CASRSGQKGVGEQYF.

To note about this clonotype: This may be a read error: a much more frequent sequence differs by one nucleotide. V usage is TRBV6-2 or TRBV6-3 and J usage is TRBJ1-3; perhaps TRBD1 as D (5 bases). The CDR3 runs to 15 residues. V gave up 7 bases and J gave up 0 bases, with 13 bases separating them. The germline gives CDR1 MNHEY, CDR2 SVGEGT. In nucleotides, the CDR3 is TGTGCCAGCATCCCAACAGGCTCCTCTGGAAACACCATATATTTT. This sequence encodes CASIPTGSSGNTIYF.

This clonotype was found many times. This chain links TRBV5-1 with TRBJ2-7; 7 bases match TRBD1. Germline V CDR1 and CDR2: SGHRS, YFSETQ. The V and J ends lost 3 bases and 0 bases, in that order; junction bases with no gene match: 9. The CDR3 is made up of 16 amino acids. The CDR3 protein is CASSSEGQMNSYEQYF. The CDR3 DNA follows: TGCGCCAGCAGCTCCGAGGGACAGATGAACTCCTACGAGCAGTACTTC. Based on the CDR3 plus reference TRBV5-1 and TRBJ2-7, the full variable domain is KAGVTQTPRYLIKTRGQQVTLSCSPISGHRSVSWYQQTPGQGLQFLFEYFSETQRNKGNFPGRFSGRQFSNSRSEMNVSTLELGDSALYLCASSSEGQMNSYEQYFGPGTRLTVT.

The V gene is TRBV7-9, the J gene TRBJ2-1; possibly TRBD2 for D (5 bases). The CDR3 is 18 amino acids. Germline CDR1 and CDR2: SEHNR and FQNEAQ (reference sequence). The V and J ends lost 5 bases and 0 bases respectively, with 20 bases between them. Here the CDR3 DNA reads TGTGCCAGCAGCGGCAGCAGACGTAGCGTAAGCTCCTACAATGAGCAGTTCTTC. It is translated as CASSGSRRSVSSYNEQFF.

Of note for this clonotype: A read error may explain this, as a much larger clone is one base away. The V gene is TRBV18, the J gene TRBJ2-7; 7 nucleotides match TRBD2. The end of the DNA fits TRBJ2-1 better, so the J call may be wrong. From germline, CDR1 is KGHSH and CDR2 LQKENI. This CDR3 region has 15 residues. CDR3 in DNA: TGTGCCAGCTCACCACGGGCTAGCGGTACCTACGAGCAGTTCTTC. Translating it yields CASSPRASGTYEQFF.

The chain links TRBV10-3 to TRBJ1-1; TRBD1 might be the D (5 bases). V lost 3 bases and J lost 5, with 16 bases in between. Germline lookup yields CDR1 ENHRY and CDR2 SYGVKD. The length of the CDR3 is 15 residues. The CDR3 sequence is CAISDYVVGGTEAFF. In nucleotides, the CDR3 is TGTGCCATCAGTGATTATGTTGTGGGGGGGACTGAAGCTTTCTTT.